This T cell receptor beta chain was captured in a study of radiation and T cells in renal cell carcinoma. Overall study findings and caveats: Irradiated tumors held more dominant CDR3 motifs than control tumors.

Trimming took 8 bases from V and 5 from J, leaving 16 bases between them. The CDR3 extends over 14 amino acids. Germline CDR1 and CDR2: SNHLY and FYNNEI. In this sample, this clone turned up a few times. Antigen unknown. Treatment denoted: treatment-naive control, cytoreductive nephrectomy. Control tumors came from treatment-naive patients without prior radiation. Clear cell pathology was present in this patient's renal cell carcinoma. Control tumor donors were several females and ten to twelve males, median age approximately 58 years. Using immunoSEQ multiplex PCR, the repertoire was profiled, and TCRdb retains in-frame clones only, with some absent. This table holds 18,000 or so clones, approximately 62% found once.

The source is a man aged 50-59 years with renal cell carcinoma. The starting material was tumor tissue, obtained from a patient whose treatment was nephrectomy without radiotherapy. The chain joins TRBV2 to TRBJ1-5; TRBD1 might be the D (6 bases). This CDR3 reads CASSSDRIYQPQHF. The CDR3 DNA is TGTGCCAGCTCCTCCGACAGGATTTATCAGCCCCAGCATTTT.